One T cell receptor (beta chain) is described in this entry. These data originate in a study of blood T cell repertoires in COVID-19. Per germline, CDR1 LGHDT and CDR2 YNNKEL (reference sequence). The CDR3 is 16 residues long. V lost 2 bases and J lost 6; bases outside the gene matches: 9. Profiled with immunoSEQ multiplex PCR; TCRdb holds only in-frame clones, not every one. Altogether 100,000 to 130,000 clones are present, about four fifths being singletons, with the ten largest covering approximately 4.1%. The V call is TRBV3-1 (or the pseudogene TRBV3-2), the J call TRBJ2-7, with 11 bases that match TRBD2. The sequencing input was peripheral blood. This TCR derives from a woman in her seventies with acute or convalescent COVID-19. Here the CDR3 reads CASSQPGLAGSSEQYF. DNA of the CDR3: TGTGCCAGCAGCCAACCCGGACTAGCGGGTTCTTCCGAGCAGTACTTC.